This TCR beta chain was recorded in a study of identical twins. Study findings and constraints: Compared with unrelated sharing, twin-shared out-of-frame alpha sequences had more low-probability sequences.

This clonotype turned up a few times. Its matching antigen is unknown. MiXCR, run by TCRdb on the 5' RACE reads, gives a single entry per CDR3 protein. The table lists some 790,000 distinct CDR3 sequences, roughly 18% of them singletons, with around 14% in the top ten. With V trimmed by 7 bases and J by 0 bases, 16 bases remained unmatched. Germline CDR1 reads SQVTM; CDR2 reads ANQGSEA. The CDR3 length is 18 residues. The donors were all healthy and Caucasian. The data also belong to a second study, concerning T cells expressing NK-cell markers. That investigation notes: Sorted T-cell subsets CD3+CD56+NKG2C+, CD3+CD56+NKG2C- and CD3+CD56-NKG2C+ were TCR beta-sequenced. In a handful of donors, dominant clonotypes made up 28.3-60.1% of CD3+CD56-NKG2C+ cells.

The chain combines TRBV29-1 with TRBJ2-1; 9 nucleotides match TRBD2. The sequence was collected from a woman aged 18-35 years in good health. Input material: PBMCs. CDR3 nucleotides: TGCAGCGCCCTCCGAGAAGCGGGGGGCGCTAGCTCCTACAATGAGCAGTTCTTC. It specifies CSALREAGGASSYNEQFF.